What follows describes a single TCR beta chain. The antigen it binds to is not known. One base away there is no much larger clone; base qualities are not given. The germline V gene encodes CDR1 MGHRA and CDR2 YSYEKL. The CDR3, cysteine through phenylalanine, is 15 amino acids long. Of all the DNA, just the CDR3 is kept, 45 bases in frame from base 1. V and J are truncated by 0 bases and 2 bases respectively, leaving an intervening sequence of 7 bases. The data derive from a study of T cells in localized non-small cell lung cancer (dated by TCRdb to about 2020). Looking at the study overall: The study analyzed T cell repertoires of about 230 early-stage NSCLC patients, comparing tumors and uninvolved tumor-adjacent lungs. The cohort consisted of 236 treatment-naive NSCLC patients whose localized lung tumors had been resected. The mean age of the NSCLC patients was less than 70 years, with 130 or so men and 95 to 110 women.

Overall results and qualifications from the work: Because multi-region sequencing of the tumors was not done, intratumor heterogeneity could not be ruled out. Uninvolved tumor-adjacent lung showed the highest T cell clonality, higher than tumor, which suggests more focused antigenic responses in the uninvolved tumor-adjacent lung. A median of around 50 of the top 100 tumor clones were detected in paired uninvolved adjacent lung, and approximately 28 of these tumor clones were also found among the top 100 clones of the paired uninvolved adjacent lung. Because the study design was exploratory, TCR variables were selected using unadjusted p-values without false-discovery rate correction. Longer overall survival was associated with higher blood T cell density, whereas shorter survival was associated with higher adjacent-lung clonality.

At diagnosis, tumor, uninvolved tumor-adjacent lung and peripheral blood were collected and then preserved as a mix of FFPE and fresh-frozen material. For TCR repertoire profiling, blood samples were analyzed in the form of peripheral blood mononuclear cells. TCR beta CDR3 regions were sequenced from DNA using the immunoSEQ Assay. In the source study's methods: T cell density was computed as TCR beta template counts normalized to usable DNA estimated by amplifying housekeeping genes. The preseqR package was used to estimate richness by extrapolating to 400,000 templates for PBMC samples and to 120,000 templates for tissue samples. Clonality was defined by subtracting Pielou's evenness from one. Tissue-enriched TCRs were identified by differential abundance testing using productive amino-acid clonotypes, minimum total count 5 and alpha 0.1. The Jaccard Index and the Morisita Overlap Index were used to quantify repertoire overlap between compartments. GLIPH clustered TCR beta CDR3s with public tetramer-defined viral CDR3s; viral motifs required at least three viral sequences plus V-gene enrichment. TCRdb took this table from immuneACCESS and kept in-frame rearrangements with V and J called. Such tables lack part of the clones; where checked against another copy, unresolved V genes explain under half of the gap, and the rest is unexplained. V and J calls and clone size follow that table, whereas D and trimming were derived from the DNA. This sample is represented by about 11,000 clones; about four fifths of them were singletons. The top ten constitute around 21% of the sample.

The rearrangement joined TRBV4-1 to TRBJ2-2, with the D gene not clear enough to name. The input for sequencing was peripheral blood mononuclear cells, taken before any cancer treatment. The receptor was derived from a female donor at least 60 years old with stage II lung adenocarcinoma. The bases are TGCGCCAGCAGCCAAGAAGCAGCCAACACCGGGGAGCTGTTTTTT. Its protein reads: CASSQEAANTGELFF.